The source of this T cell receptor (beta chain) is a study of T cells in pancreatic ductal adenocarcinoma. The CDR3 has 14 residues. Germline V lookup: CDR1 GTSNPN, CDR2 SVGIG (reference sequence). V was clipped by 0 bases and J by 7 bases, with 12 bases between them. The study's findings and limits: The resected cohort was biased toward the minority with early-stage disease. No significant tumor-blood clonality difference; means were about 0.1 and 0.065.

The table came from immunoSEQ multiplex PCR; TCRdb's copy has only in-frame clones and leaves some out. Of roughly 100,000 clones in the sample, 90% to 95% are singletons; the top ten hold about 3.4%. The selected patients with pancreatic ductal adenocarcinoma had surgery but no neoadjuvant therapy. About this clone: Its antigen is still unknown.

The gene calls are TRBV30 and TRBJ1-4; D gene uncertain. The TCR sequence derives from a human donor with pancreatic ductal adenocarcinoma. Material: PBMCs. The CDR3 region has the DNA TGTGCCTGGAGTGTCCCGGGTTCGGGTGAAAAACTGTTTTTT. Encoded protein: CAWSVPGSGEKLFF.